Listed here are 4 T cell receptor beta chains from one sample, sequenced in a study of CXCR3-negative and CXCR3-positive naive CD8 T cells. The authors made the TRB cDNA libraries by 5' RACE using UMI labels. TCRdb reanalyzed the 5' RACE reads, giving one entry per CDR3 protein sequence and no DNA. The sample totals 75,000 to 95,000 distinct CDR3 sequences. Sequenced material: naive CXCR3- CD8+ T cells from blood. Subset of the sample: CD45RO-CCR7+CD27+CD95- naive CD8+ T cells lacking CXCR3 (TNR3-). These receptor sequences come from a human donor in good health. Some clones in this sample may be carry-over from other donors' samples.

This chain uses TRBV19 with TRBJ2-7; there is no DNA to check the TCRdb D call of TRBD2. The length of the CDR3 is 16 residues. Germline values: CDR1 LNHDA, CDR2 SQIVND (reference sequence). The CDR3 sequence: CASSIIGLADTYEQYF.

CDR3 in amino acids: CASSYSRLAEAPRDEQFF. The V and J genes are TRBV6-7 and TRBJ2-1; TCRdb's D gene call, TRBD2, goes unchecked for lack of DNA. TRBV6-7 is marked as an open reading frame, function uncertain. There are 18 residues in the CDR3.

CDR3 sequence reads: CASSTRSYNEQFF. The chain has TRBV6-2 or TRBV6-3 and TRBJ2-1. Looked up from germline, CDR1 is MNHEY and CDR2 is SVGEGT. CDR3 length: 13 residues.

The gene calls are TRBV6-4 and TRBJ2-3; TCRdb reports TRBD1, a call that lacks DNA to check it against. CDR3 length: 15 amino acids. Germline V gives CDR1 MRHNA, CDR2 SNTAGT. Here the CDR3 reads CASSDQAGGTDTQYF.